Listed here are 11 T cell receptor beta chains from one sample, sequenced in a study of cytomegalovirus exposure and HLA in healthy donors. The study ran its PCR with 60 Vbeta and 13 Jbeta primers. Some clones are missing from TCRdb's copy, which holds only in-frame ones; the method was immunoSEQ multiplex PCR. The sample holds under 200,000 clones, around 77% seen once. The material sequenced was PBMCs. These receptors were taken from a woman in her twenties or thirties in good health and CMV-seronegative.

The CDR3 loop reads CASGWSYNQPQHF. In DNA, the CDR3 is TGTGCTAGTGGTTGGAGTTACAATCAGCCCCAGCATTTT. This chain uses TRBV12-5 with TRBJ1-5; unclear D gene. Trimming left V 4 bases short and J 3 bases short, with 7 bases between. CDR1 and CDR2 (germline): LGHNT, FRNRAP. The CDR3 consists of 13 residues.

This clone was seen a few times. The V call is TRBV9, the J call TRBJ1-1; TRBD1 aligns across 7 bases. V trimming: 4 bases; J trimming: 4 bases; junction bases outside the gene matches: 7. CDR3 length: 14 residues. The germline V gene has CDR1 SGDLS and CDR2 YYNGEE. The chain's CDR3 is CASSLQGSATEAFF. The CDR3 bases are TGTGCCAGCAGCCTACAGGGGAGCGCCACTGAAGCTTTCTTT.

The J gene is TRBJ1-2, the V gene TRBV18; 7 nucleotides match TRBD1. This CDR3 has 14 amino acids. Germline-derived CDR1 and CDR2 are KGHSH and LQKENI. Germline trimming cut 0 bases from V and 2 bases from J; bases unmatched to any gene: 0. CDR3 sequence reads: CASSPPGQNYGYTF. Here the CDR3 DNA reads TGTGCCAGCTCACCACCGGGACAGAACTATGGCTACACCTTC.

The chain couples TRBV30 to TRBJ1-3, with 12 bases lining up with TRBD1. Trimming cost V 5 bases and J 4 bases; bases outside gene matches: 12. Germline V gene data show CDR1 as GTSNPN and CDR2 as SVGIG (reference sequence). The CDR3 loop spans 17 amino acids. CDR3 in DNA: TGTGCCTGGGGCCGAGGGGGACAGGGGGCGCTGGGAAACACCATATATTTT. It codes for CAWGRGGQGALGNTIYF.

The V and J genes are TRBV7-2 and TRBJ2-3; 7 nucleotides match TRBD1. Trimming at V came to 5 bases and at J to 1 base, leaving 3 bases not matched to a gene. This CDR3 has 14 residues. The germline V gene encodes CDR1 SGHTA and CDR2 FQGNSA. The CDR3 protein is CASSVTGGTDTQYF. CDR3 nucleotides: TGTGCCAGCAGCGTAACAGGGGGCACAGATACGCAGTATTTT.

This clone has just one count. The rearrangement joins TRBV28 to TRBJ1-1; TRBD1 matches at 7 bases. The CDR3 runs to 14 residues. Trimming removed 8 bases from V and 3 bases from J; junction bases left unmatched: 9. Germline assignment: CDR1 MDHEN and CDR2 SYDVKM. CDR3 bases: TGTGCCAGCCACAATACAGGGGCGCACACTGAAGCTTTCTTT. Translated, it gives CASHNTGAHTEAFF.

This sequence joins TRBV13 and TRBJ1-1; D is possibly TRBD1 (6 bases). Germline-derived CDR1 and CDR2 are PRHDT and FYEKMQ (reference sequence). V lost 2 bases and J lost 0, with 7 bases in between. The CDR3 length is 14 residues. The CDR3 sequence: CASSLRDMNTEAFF. CDR3 bases: TGTGCCAGCAGCTTACGGGACATGAACACTGAAGCTTTCTTT.

The V gene is TRBV5-8, the J gene TRBJ2-7; D is unclear. From germline, CDR1 is SGHTS and CDR2 YDEGEE. The CDR3 runs to 13 residues. Trimming shortened V by 0 bases and J by 7 bases, and 11 bases separated the two germline ends. CDR3 sequence (DNA): TGTGCCAGCAGCTTGGTTCGTCCTCGGGAGCAGTACTTC. Its protein product is CASSLVRPREQYF. Drawing the rest from reference TRBV5-8 and TRBJ2-7, the complete variable domain is EAGVTQSPTHLIKTRGQQATLRCSPISGHTSVYWYQQALGLGLQFLLWYDEGEERNRGNFPPRFSGRQFPNYSSELNVNALELEDSALYLCASSLVRPREQYFGPGTRLTVT.

This chain links TRBV2 with TRBJ1-1, with D uncertain. The germline V and J ends were trimmed by 11 bases and 0 bases, with 16 bases remaining between them. The germline gives CDR1 SNHLY, CDR2 FYNNEI. This CDR3 has 14 amino acids. In nucleotides, the CDR3 is TGTGCCCGTGGAGCGAGGCCCTTGAACACTGAAGCTTTCTTT. Protein: CARGARPLNTEAFF.

V usage is TRBV4-2 and J usage is TRBJ2-3; 12 nucleotides agree with TRBD2. Germline lookup yields CDR1 LGHNA and CDR2 YNFKEQ. Losses at the gene ends were 6 bases for V and 4 bases for J; bases not matched to a gene: 8. The CDR3 has 16 residues. Here the CDR3 reads CASRPSSGGAPDTQYF. The CDR3 nucleotides read TGTGCCAGCAGACCCTCTAGCGGGGGGGCCCCAGATACGCAGTATTTT.

As for this clone: Other DNA sequences in this specimen translate into the identical CDR3. This chain connects TRBV9 to TRBJ1-5, with 7 bases aligning to TRBD1. The CDR3 has 14 residues. V lost 4 bases to trimming and J lost 4 bases; unmatched junction nucleotides: 5. The V gene's germline CDR1 is SGDLS and CDR2 YYNGEE. CDR3 amino acids: CASSRTGLNQPQHF. In DNA form, the CDR3 reads TGTGCCAGCAGCCGGACAGGTCTAAATCAGCCCCAGCATTTT.